Listed here are 3 T cell receptor beta chains from one sample, sequenced in a study of cytomegalovirus exposure and HLA in healthy donors (TCRdb year 2017). The receptor library was made with the immunoSEQ multiplex PCR assay. A mixture of 60 forward primers for TCR Vbeta segments and 13 reverse primers for TCR Jbeta segments was used in the multiplex PCR. TCRdb holds this immuneACCESS table with in-frame rearrangements only. Some clones are missing; in checked studies, unresolved V genes explain under half, and the rest has no known cause. In all, the sample holds roughly 130,000 clones, and more than 75% of those were seen once. The top ten hold less than 2% of the sample. Source material: PBMCs. These receptors came from a man aged 35 to 55 in good health and CMV-seronegative.

This clone was counted a few times. The genes are TRBV23-1 and TRBJ2-1; TRBD2 is a possible D gene (5 bases). TRBV23-1 is labeled an ORF, and its function is uncertain. V lost 1 base and J lost 2, with 12 bases in between. The CDR3 runs to 16 residues. In DNA, the CDR3 is TGCGCCAGCAGTCAATTGTCTAGCATTACCTACAATGAGCAGTTCTTC. It codes for CASSQLSSITYNEQFF.

The chain combines TRBV28 with TRBJ2-3; TRBD2 agrees at 7 bases. V dropped 7 bases and J dropped 6; count of bases not matched to a gene: 16. Germline V gene sequence: CDR1 MDHEN, CDR2 SYDVKM. The length of the CDR3 is 16 residues. The CDR3 spells CASIKPIGTGGDTQYF. The CDR3, as DNA: TGTGCCAGCATCAAGCCGATAGGGACCGGGGGGGATACGCAGTATTTT.

The V call is TRBV11-2, the J call TRBJ2-7; D ambiguous. The germline CDR1 and CDR2 sequences are SGHAT and FQNNGV. With 4 bases removed from V and 3 bases from J, the gap between germline ends came to 10 bases. The CDR3 runs 13 residues. CDR3: CASSSHLYYEQYF. The CDR3 DNA sequence: TGTGCCAGCAGCTCCCACCTCTACTACGAGCAGTACTTC.